Given below is one T cell receptor (beta chain) in context. The data belong to a study of blood T cell repertoires in COVID-19. This CDR3 has 14 amino acids. Germline values: CDR1 MGHDK, CDR2 SYGVNS. V lost 3 bases to trimming and J lost 6 bases, with 14 bases between them. Using immunoSEQ multiplex PCR, the repertoire was profiled, and TCRdb retains in-frame clones only, with some absent. The data hold roughly 350,000 clones, with 88% observed a single time. This sequence joins TRBV25-1 and TRBJ1-2; tentatively, D is TRBD1 (6 bases). The receptor comes from a woman between 65 and 79 years old with COVID-19, enrolled during active disease. The sequencing sample was made of peripheral blood. The CDR3 reads CASSDYPQGNGYTF. The CDR3 DNA follows: TGTGCCAGCAGTGATTACCCCCAGGGGAATGGCTACACCTTC.